The 29 T cell receptor beta chains below all came from one sample that was sequenced in a study of T cell responses to AZD1222 COVID-19 vaccine. The repertoire was sequenced with immunoSEQ multiplex PCR; TCRdb's copy has only in-frame clones and lacks some. The table has 120,000 or so clones, over 75% seen once. The sample here was peripheral blood, taken on day 0 of AZD1222 vaccination. Source of these receptors: an adult in good health.

This clone was seen a handful of times. The chain carries TRBV7-8 and TRBJ1-1, with a weak D call TRBD1 (5 bases). Germline-derived CDR1 and CDR2 are SGHVS and FQNEAQ. This CDR3 region has 15 residues. Trimming cost V 5 bases and J 5 bases, with 18 bases left between them. CDR3 coding DNA: TGTGCCAGCAGCACAACGCCGAGGGGTGGGACTGAAGCTTTCTTT. Its translation: CASSTTPRGGTEAFF.

The chain joins TRBV30 to TRBJ1-4; TRBD1 might be the D (6 bases). The CDR3 is 13 amino acids. Trimming shortened V by 1 base and J by 10 bases, and 13 bases separated the two germline ends. Germline CDR1 and CDR2: GTSNPN and SVGIG (reference sequence). The CDR3: CAWSEQIRGKLFF. The DNA for the CDR3 is TGTGCCTGGAGTGAACAAATCAGGGGAAAACTGTTTTTT.

The chain is built from TRBV3-1 (or the pseudogene TRBV3-2) and TRBJ2-7; possibly TRBD2 for D (6 bases). Trimming cost V 3 bases and J 8 bases, with 8 bases left between them. Germline values: CDR1 LGHDT, CDR2 YNNKEL (reference sequence). The length of the CDR3 is 11 residues. The chain's CDR3 is CASSQLAKQYF. CDR3 DNA: TGTGCCAGCAGCCAGCTAGCGAAGCAGTACTTC.

This sequence joins TRBV7-2 and TRBJ1-2; 8 positions agree with TRBD1. The CDR3 is made up of 14 amino acids. Germline V gene data show CDR1 as SGHTA and CDR2 as FQGNSA. V was pared by 4 bases and J by 6 bases, with 7 bases of the junction left unmatched. For the CDR3, the DNA is TGTGCCAGCAGCTCCAGGGACAGGATGAATGGCTACACCTTC. Its translation is CASSSRDRMNGYTF.

The chain recombines TRBV27 with TRBJ2-3, with no clear D. There are 13 residues in the CDR3. Germline V gene sequence: CDR1 MNHEY, CDR2 SMNVEV (reference sequence). The ends were cut back, 5 bases at V and 2 bases at J, with 8 bases in the middle. CDR3 sequence reads: CASSGVDTDTQYF. CDR3 sequence (DNA): TGTGCCAGCAGTGGGGTTGACACAGATACGCAGTATTTT.

The rearrangement links TRBV9 to TRBJ2-1; TRBD1 aligns across 10 bases. The CDR3 sequence is 16 residues long. Per germline, CDR1 SGDLS and CDR2 YYNGEE. V was clipped by 2 bases and J by 1 base; unmatched bases: 3. The CDR3 DNA follows: TGTGCCAGCAGCGTGCCGGGACAGGGGTCCTACAATGAGCAGTTCTTC. It encodes CASSVPGQGSYNEQFF.

The chain employs TRBV7-2 and TRBJ2-5; 8 bases are shared with TRBD1. The CDR3 covers 15 residues. V trimming: 1 base; J trimming: 5 bases; junction bases outside the gene matches: 6. In germline, CDR1 is SGHTA, CDR2 FQGNSA. The CDR3 region has the DNA TGTGCCAGCAGCTTAGGGCAGGGGGCGGGGGAGACCCAGTACTTC. Protein sequence: CASSLGQGAGETQYF.

This clone was detected only a few times. V gene TRBV6-5 combines with J gene TRBJ1-2; a weak D match, TRBD1 (6 bases). The V end lost 2 bases, the J end lost 10 bases, and 14 bases lay between the germline ends. Germline V gene data show CDR1 as MNHEY and CDR2 as SVGAGI. The CDR3 runs 13 residues. Written as DNA, the CDR3 is TGTGCCAGCAGTTACCTGACAGGCCAACTCTACACCTTC. It translates to CASSYLTGQLYTF.

V gene TRBV25-1 combines with J gene TRBJ2-3; the D gene is possibly TRBD2 (5 bases). The CDR3 sequence is 12 residues long. Trimming took off 11 bases at V and 10 bases at J, with 19 bases between the two ends. The germline V gene encodes CDR1 MGHDK and CDR2 SYGVNS. The CDR3 protein is CAAGLSPGSQYF. The CDR3 region has the DNA TGTGCCGCGGGTCTCTCCCCAGGCTCGCAGTATTTT.

The chain is built from TRBV6-2 or TRBV6-3 and TRBJ1-2; no reliable D call. Germline CDR1 reads MNHEY; CDR2 reads SVGEGT. The V gene lost 6 bases and the J gene lost 0 bases, with 11 bases spanning the gap. This CDR3 is built from 14 residues. CDR3 residues: CASSHRLANYGYTF. CDR3 coding DNA: TGTGCCAGCAGCCACAGATTAGCTAACTATGGCTACACCTTC.

The chain couples TRBV6-5 to TRBJ2-1, with D maybe TRBD2 (6 bases). The CDR3 covers 14 residues. Germline CDR1 and CDR2: MNHEY and SVGAGI. The V and J ends lost 6 bases and 10 bases respectively, with 19 bases between them. CDR3: CASRDGRQRIEQFF. CDR3 in DNA: TGTGCCAGCAGGGATGGGAGGCAACGAATCGAGCAGTTCTTC.

The gene calls are TRBV19 and TRBJ2-2, with D tentatively TRBD1 (6 bases). This CDR3 has 16 amino acids. Germline loops: CDR1 LNHDA, CDR2 SQIVND (reference sequence). Between the trimmed V and J ends, which lost 6 bases and 1 base, there was a span of 15 bases. The CDR3 bases are TGTGCCAGTAGCCGATACCCGGGACAGAACACCGGGGAGCTGTTTTTT. This codes for CASSRYPGQNTGELFF.

The V call is TRBV2, the J call TRBJ2-3; D may be TRBD2 (5 bases). V lost 7 bases and J lost 4, with 9 bases in between. Germline V gene lookup returns CDR1 SNHLY and CDR2 FYNNEI. The CDR3 sequence is 12 residues long. This chain's CDR3 is CASKDWPDTQYF. The CDR3 nucleotides are TGTGCCAGCAAGGACTGGCCAGATACGCAGTATTTT.

This clone showed up just once. The chain carries TRBV4-1 and TRBJ2-7; D call uncertain. The germline CDR1 and CDR2 sequences are MGHRA and YSYEKL. The CDR3 has 16 amino acids. V was pared by 3 bases and J by 2 bases, with 17 bases between. The CDR3 region has the DNA TGCGCCAGCAGCCACCCCCTACGGACGCGAGCCTACGAGCAGTACTTC. Encoded protein: CASSHPLRTRAYEQYF.

This clone was recorded once. The chain joins TRBV4-3 to TRBJ2-7, with D unclear. Trimming removed 4 bases at V and 0 bases at J, with 10 bases between. The CDR3 totals 14 residues. Germline V CDR1 and CDR2: LGHNA, YSLEER. CDR3 in DNA: TGCGCCAGCAGCCCCACGGAGTACTCCTACGAGCAGTACTTC. Translation gives CASSPTEYSYEQYF.

Comment on this clone: At the DNA level, this CDR3 is encoded by other sequences in the same sample as well. The chain has TRBV27 and TRBJ2-2, with D uncertain. The V gene's germline CDR1 is MNHEY and CDR2 SMNVEV (reference sequence). The CDR3 runs to 12 residues. Trimming cost V 3 bases and J 5 bases, with 4 bases left between them. CDR3 amino acids: CASSLGTGELFF. CDR3 DNA: TGTGCCAGCAGTTTGGGGACCGGGGAGCTGTTTTTT.

This clone was seen a single time. The chain is built from TRBV10-1 and TRBJ1-2; D possibly corresponds to TRBD1 (6 bases). The V gene's germline CDR1 is WNHNN and CDR2 SYGVQD (reference sequence). CDR3 length: 13 amino acids. V gave up 2 bases and J gave up 5 bases, with 9 bases separating them. In DNA form, the CDR3 reads TGCGCCAGCAGTGAGGGGGGGCGTTATGGCTACACCTTC. Residues: CASSEGGRYGYTF.

This clone was detected only once. The chain combines TRBV5-8 with TRBJ2-3; 7 nucleotides align to TRBD1. CDR3 size: 15 residues. CDR1 and CDR2 from the germline V gene are SGHTS and YDEGEE. V dropped 5 bases and J dropped 0; count of bases not matched to a gene: 6. CDR3: CASRLTGISTDTQYF. DNA for the CDR3: TGTGCCAGCAGGCTGACAGGGATCAGCACAGATACGCAGTATTTT. Using reference TRBV5-8 and TRBJ2-3 for the parts outside the CDR3, the full variable domain is EAGVTQSPTHLIKTRGQQATLRCSPISGHTSVYWYQQALGLGLQFLLWYDEGEERNRGNFPPRFSGRQFPNYSSELNVNALELEDSALYLCASRLTGISTDTQYFGPGTRLTVL.

The gene calls are TRBV29-1 and TRBJ1-2; D is ambiguous. This CDR3 region has 13 residues. Trimming removed 5 bases from V and 8 bases from J, with 18 bases in between. The germline V gene encodes CDR1 SQVTM and CDR2 ANQGSEA. CDR3 in amino acids: CSVTTGRAGGYTF. The CDR3 bases are TGCAGCGTTACCACGGGGAGGGCCGGAGGCTACACCTTC.

The chain is built from TRBV6-5 and TRBJ1-2; D is ambiguous. Germline assignment: CDR1 MNHEY and CDR2 SVGAGI. V lost 6 bases and J lost 2, with 13 bases in between. The CDR3 length is 14 residues. The DNA of the CDR3 is TGTGCCAGCAGAGACAACCTTCTGAACTATGGCTACACCTTC. Its protein is CASRDNLLNYGYTF.

The chain uses TRBV19 and TRBJ2-6; a possible D gene is TRBD2 (5 bases). This CDR3 is built from 16 residues. Germline-derived CDR1 and CDR2 are LNHDA and SQIVND (reference sequence). Trimming took 5 bases from V and 4 from J, leaving 15 bases between them. The CDR3 region is CASSVGRVRGANVLTF. CDR3 nucleotide sequence: TGTGCCAGTAGTGTTGGGAGAGTGAGAGGGGCCAACGTCCTGACTTTC.

This clone appeared a single time. The V and J genes are TRBV28 and TRBJ1-3, with no clear D. The CDR3 is 14 amino acids. Germline lookup yields CDR1 MDHEN and CDR2 SYDVKM. V shed 8 bases and J shed 3 bases, with 14 bases lying between them. The CDR3 DNA is TGTGCCAGCGGAAGCTTCGTCGGTGGAAACACCATATATTTT. Translated, it gives CASGSFVGGNTIYF.

V usage is TRBV5-1 and J usage is TRBJ2-3; the match to TRBD2 covers 12 bases. The CDR3 spans 17 residues. Germline assignment: CDR1 SGHRS and CDR2 YFSETQ. The V segment lost 0 bases and the J segment 5 bases; nucleotides outside the gene matches: 7. CDR3 loop: CASSLGSSGGAGDTQYF. In DNA, the CDR3 is TGCGCCAGCAGCTTGGGGTCTAGCGGGGGGGCAGGAGATACGCAGTATTTT.

The chain carries TRBV29-1 and TRBJ2-5, with no clear D. The CDR3 length is 14 residues. Germline V gene sequence: CDR1 SQVTM, CDR2 ANQGSEA. The V and J ends lost 4 bases and 1 base respectively, with 13 bases between them. CDR3: CSVAWLVVQETQYF. The CDR3 DNA reads TGCAGCGTTGCGTGGCTAGTGGTCCAAGAGACCCAGTACTTC.

The sample holds a few counts of this clone. The V gene is TRBV7-2, the J gene TRBJ2-1; tentative D call: TRBD2 (6 bases). The CDR3 loop spans 14 amino acids. Germline assignment: CDR1 SGHTA and CDR2 FQGNSA. V dropped 5 bases and J dropped 7 bases, with 15 bases sitting between them. The DNA for the CDR3 is TGTGCCAGCAGCCCCTCGGGACGGGGGAATGAGCAGTTCTTC. This sequence encodes CASSPSGRGNEQFF.

The chain is built from TRBV6-5 and TRBJ1-1, with a weak D call TRBD1 (5 bases). This CDR3 has 13 amino acids. V was pared by 7 bases and J by 1 base, with 10 bases between. Germline CDR1 MNHEY, CDR2 SVGAGI. The CDR3 bases are TGTGCCAGCACTGGTCAGGGGAACACTGAAGCTTTCTTT. Translation: CASTGQGNTEAFF.

The V gene is TRBV10-2, the J gene TRBJ2-7, with D perhaps assigned TRBD1 or TRBD2 (6 bases each). The ends were cut back, 7 bases at V and 2 bases at J, with 21 bases in the middle. CDR1 and CDR2 (germline): WSHSY, SAAADI. The CDR3 contains 16 residues. The CDR3 sequence: CASTPRGARSPYEQYF. CDR3 sequence (DNA): TGCGCCAGCACCCCGAGGGGGGCCCGAAGCCCCTACGAGCAGTACTTC.

This sequence joins TRBV28 and TRBJ1-5; 7 positions match TRBD1. The CDR3 spans 17 residues. V was pared by 3 bases and J by 1 base, with 9 bases of the junction left unmatched. Looked up from germline, CDR1 is MDHEN and CDR2 is SYDVKM. As DNA, the CDR3 is TGTGCCAGCAGTTTCCCGCGGACAGGATTAAGCAATCAGCCCCAGCATTTT. This codes for CASSFPRTGLSNQPQHF.

This rearrangement joins TRBV3-1 (or the pseudogene TRBV3-2) to TRBJ2-3, with 8 bases aligning to TRBD2. Losses at the gene ends were 6 bases for V and 4 bases for J; bases not matched to a gene: 6. The CDR3 runs 14 residues. CDR1 and CDR2 from the germline V gene are LGHDT and YNNKEL (reference sequence). In DNA form, the CDR3 reads TGTGCCAGCAGAGATTCGGGGGGGTCAGATACGCAGTATTTT. Translation gives CASRDSGGSDTQYF.